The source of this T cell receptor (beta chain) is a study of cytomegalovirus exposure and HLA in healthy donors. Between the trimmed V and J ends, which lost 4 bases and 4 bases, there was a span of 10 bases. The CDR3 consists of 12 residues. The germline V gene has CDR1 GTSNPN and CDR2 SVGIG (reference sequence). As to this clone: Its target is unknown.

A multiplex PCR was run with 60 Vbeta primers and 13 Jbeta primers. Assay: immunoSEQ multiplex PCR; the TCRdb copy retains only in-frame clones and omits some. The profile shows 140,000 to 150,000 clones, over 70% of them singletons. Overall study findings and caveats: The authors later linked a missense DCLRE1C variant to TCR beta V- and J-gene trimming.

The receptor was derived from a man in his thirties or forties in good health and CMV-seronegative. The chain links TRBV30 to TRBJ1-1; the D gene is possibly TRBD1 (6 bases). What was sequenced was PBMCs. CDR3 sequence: CAWNLQGTEAFF. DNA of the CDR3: TGTGCCTGGAATCTACAGGGCACTGAAGCTTTCTTT.